A selection of T cell receptor beta chains follows, all from one sample in a study of control samples from healthy donors and cancer patients. Only in-frame clones appear in the TCRdb table, and some are missing; sequencing was by immunoSEQ multiplex PCR. The table has 350,000 to 450,000 clones, 90% seen once. Input material: PBMCs. The source of these receptors is a middle-aged man with head and neck cancer. Both conserved end residues are part of each CDR3. D genes are given only for firm matches. Only part of the rows carry a size: once, few, many, or a class if the clone is expanded.

J gene: TRBJ2-3; clone size: .; D gene: .; V gene: TRBV27; CDR3 protein: CASSFLFMSSITDTQYF; CDR3 DNA: TGTGCCAGCAGTTTTTTATTTATGTCCAGCATCACAGATACGCAGTATTTT
J gene: TRBJ1-5; clone size: .; D gene: .; V gene: TRBV2; CDR3 protein: CASERGFNQPQHF; CDR3 DNA: TGTGCCAGCGAGAGAGGGTTCAATCAGCCCCAGCATTTT
J gene: TRBJ1-5; clone size: .; D gene: TRBD1; V gene: TRBV6-5; CDR3 protein: CASSRDRNQPQHF; CDR3 DNA: TGTGCCAGCAGCCGGGACAGGAATCAGCCCCAGCATTTT
J gene: TRBJ2-5; clone size: .; D gene: .; V gene: TRBV12-3/TRBV12-4; CDR3 protein: CASSLDGQETQYF; CDR3 DNA: TGTGCCAGCAGTTTAGACGGCCAAGAGACCCAGTACTTC
J gene: TRBJ2-7; clone size: .; D gene: TRBD1; V gene: TRBV27; CDR3 protein: CASKGQVHYEQYF; CDR3 DNA: TGTGCCAGCAAGGGACAGGTGCACTACGAGCAGTACTTC
J gene: TRBJ1-2; clone size: .; D gene: TRBD1; V gene: TRBV18; CDR3 protein: CASSPWDSKANYGYTF; CDR3 DNA: TGTGCCAGCTCACCTTGGGACAGCAAAGCTAACTATGGCTACACCTTC
J gene: TRBJ2-7; clone size: .; D gene: TRBD2; V gene: TRBV6-1; CDR3 protein: CASSEWVSGGDEQYF; CDR3 DNA: TGTGCCAGCAGTGAATGGGTTAGCGGGGGGGACGAGCAGTACTTC
J gene: TRBJ1-1; clone size: .; D gene: .; V gene: TRBV10-3; CDR3 protein: CAISDTGQTTNTEAFF; CDR3 DNA: TGTGCCATCAGTGATACGGGGCAGACTACGAACACTGAAGCTTTCTTT
J gene: TRBJ2-7; clone size: .; D gene: TRBD2; V gene: TRBV6-1; CDR3 protein: CASSETRTSESQYF; CDR3 DNA: TGTGCCAGCAGTGAGACCAGGACTAGCGAGTCCCAGTACTTC
J gene: TRBJ2-5; clone size: .; D gene: .; V gene: TRBV30; CDR3 protein: CAWERGSRETQYF; CDR3 DNA: TGTGCCTGGGAACGGGGGTCGAGGGAGACCCAGTACTTC
J gene: TRBJ1-5; clone size: .; D gene: .; V gene: TRBV19; CDR3 protein: CASSIGGPPNQPQHF; CDR3 DNA: TGTGCCAGTAGTATAGGAGGTCCCCCCAATCAGCCCCAGCATTTT
J gene: TRBJ1-1; clone size: once; D gene: TRBD1; V gene: TRBV7-6; CDR3 protein: CASSSGGRGLEAFF; CDR3 DNA: TGTGCCAGCAGCTCAGGGGGACGCGGTCTTGAAGCTTTCTTT
J gene: TRBJ1-5; clone size: many; D gene: .; V gene: TRBV6-2/TRBV6-3; CDR3 protein: CASSSHRSNQPQHF; CDR3 DNA: TGTGCCAGCAGTTCCCACAGGAGCAATCAGCCCCAGCATTTT
J gene: TRBJ1-3; clone size: .; D gene: .; V gene: TRBV9; CDR3 protein: CASSVSNRSSGNTIYF; CDR3 DNA: TGTGCCAGCAGCGTTTCTAACAGGAGCTCTGGAAACACCATATATTTT
J gene: TRBJ1-1; clone size: .; D gene: .; V gene: TRBV10-1; CDR3 protein: CASTQGVNTEAFF; CDR3 DNA: TGCGCCAGCACCCAAGGGGTGAACACTGAAGCTTTCTTT
J gene: TRBJ1-1; clone size: .; D gene: TRBD1; V gene: TRBV2; CDR3 protein: CASGRGPDTEAFF; CDR3 DNA: TGTGCCAGCGGGAGGGGGCCGGACACTGAAGCTTTCTTT
J gene: TRBJ1-5; clone size: few; D gene: .; V gene: TRBV27; CDR3 protein: CASSFQGTANQPQHF; CDR3 DNA: TGTGCCAGCAGTTTTCAGGGGACCGCTAATCAGCCCCAGCATTTT
J gene: TRBJ1-5; clone size: .; D gene: .; V gene: TRBV28; CDR3 protein: CASRRQVFNQPQHF; CDR3 DNA: TGTGCCAGCAGGAGACAGGTTTTTAATCAGCCCCAGCATTTT
J gene: TRBJ2-3; clone size: .; D gene: .; V gene: TRBV6-5; CDR3 protein: CATSYVSTDTQYF; CDR3 DNA: TGTGCCACCAGTTACGTCAGCACAGATACGCAGTATTTT
J gene: TRBJ2-7; clone size: .; D gene: .; V gene: TRBV7-2; CDR3 protein: CASSAGGIGYEQYF; CDR3 DNA: TGTGCCAGCAGCGCTGGGGGGATTGGTTACGAGCAGTACTTC
J gene: TRBJ1-2; clone size: .; D gene: TRBD1; V gene: TRBV9; CDR3 protein: CASSEISGTGGNGYTF; CDR3 DNA: TGTGCCAGCAGCGAGATCTCCGGGACAGGGGGAAATGGCTACACCTTC
J gene: TRBJ2-7; clone size: .; D gene: TRBD1; V gene: TRBV27; CDR3 protein: CASSSRDRGVYEQYF; CDR3 DNA: TGTGCCAGCAGTTCCCGGGACAGGGGCGTCTACGAGCAGTACTTC
J gene: TRBJ2-7; clone size: .; D gene: .; V gene: TRBV30; CDR3 protein: CAWSRDGLYEQYF; CDR3 DNA: TGTGCCTGGAGTCGGGACGGCCTCTACGAGCAGTACTTC
J gene: TRBJ1-2; clone size: .; D gene: TRBD1; V gene: TRBV19; CDR3 protein: CASSIWGDREYGYTF; CDR3 DNA: TGTGCCAGTAGTATTTGGGGCGACAGGGAGTATGGCTACACCTTC
J gene: TRBJ2-1; clone size: .; D gene: .; V gene: TRBV12-3/TRBV12-4; CDR3 protein: CASSFDRYNEQFF; CDR3 DNA: TGTGCCAGCAGTTTCGACAGGTACAATGAGCAGTTCTTC
J gene: TRBJ1-6; clone size: .; D gene: .; V gene: TRBV4-1; CDR3 protein: CASSQDRLTNSPLHF; CDR3 DNA: TGCGCCAGCAGCCAAGATCGACTGACTAATTCACCCCTCCACTTT
J gene: TRBJ1-6; clone size: .; D gene: .; V gene: TRBV6-1; CDR3 protein: CASSEANRNSPLHF; CDR3 DNA: TGTGCCAGCAGTGAAGCAAACAGAAATTCACCCCTCCACTTT
J gene: TRBJ1-5; clone size: once; D gene: TRBD1; V gene: TRBV19; CDR3 protein: CASTVTGAAEPQHF; CDR3 DNA: TGTGCCAGTACCGTCACAGGGGCGGCGGAGCCCCAGCATTTT
J gene: TRBJ2-7; clone size: .; D gene: TRBD1; V gene: TRBV7-9; CDR3 protein: CASSPKDRVNGIWEQYF; CDR3 DNA: TGTGCCAGCAGCCCTAAGGACAGGGTAAATGGGATATGGGAGCAGTACTTC
J gene: TRBJ2-2; clone size: .; D gene: TRBD2; V gene: TRBV5-4; CDR3 protein: CASSLQRGQGGELFF; CDR3 DNA: TGTGCCAGCAGCTTGCAGCGGGGGCAGGGCGGGGAGCTGTTTTTT
J gene: TRBJ2-1; clone size: .; D gene: .; V gene: TRBV11-2; CDR3 protein: CASSLDGLLNNEQFF; CDR3 DNA: TGTGCCAGCAGCTTAGACGGACTCCTCAACAATGAGCAGTTCTTC
J gene: TRBJ2-3; clone size: .; D gene: TRBD2; V gene: TRBV3-1/TRBV3-2; CDR3 protein: CASSQEVRTSGTDTQYF; CDR3 DNA: TGTGCCAGCAGCCAAGAAGTGAGGACTAGCGGCACAGATACGCAGTATTTT
J gene: TRBJ2-6; clone size: .; D gene: .; V gene: TRBV5-1; CDR3 protein: CASSQDYSGANVLTF; CDR3 DNA: TGCGCCAGCAGTCAGGACTATTCTGGGGCCAACGTCCTGACTTTC
J gene: TRBJ2-7; clone size: .; D gene: .; V gene: TRBV12-3/TRBV12-4; CDR3 protein: CASSPNPYEQYF; CDR3 DNA: TGTGCCAGCAGTCCTAACCCCTACGAGCAGTACTTC
J gene: TRBJ2-2; clone size: once; D gene: TRBD1; V gene: TRBV29-1; CDR3 protein: CSVERGQGTGELFF; CDR3 DNA: TGCAGCGTCGAAAGGGGACAGGGAACCGGGGAGCTGTTTTTT
J gene: TRBJ1-2; clone size: .; D gene: TRBD1; V gene: TRBV7-2; CDR3 protein: CASSSQDRHYTF; CDR3 DNA: TGTGCCAGCAGCTCCCAGGACAGGCACTACACCTTC
J gene: TRBJ2-7; clone size: .; D gene: .; V gene: TRBV21-1; CDR3 protein: CASSNPRTGRSYEQYF; CDR3 DNA: TGTGCCAGCAGCAACCCTAGGACAGGGCGTTCCTACGAGCAGTACTTC
J gene: TRBJ2-1; clone size: once; D gene: .; V gene: TRBV7-9; CDR3 protein: CASSPFAFDNEQFF; CDR3 DNA: TGTGCCAGCAGCCCTTTCGCCTTTGACAATGAGCAGTTCTTC
J gene: TRBJ2-7; clone size: .; D gene: .; V gene: TRBV20-1; CDR3 protein: CSASLPGQIISYEQYF; CDR3 DNA: TGCAGTGCTAGTCTCCCTGGCCAGATAATCTCCTACGAGCAGTACTTC
J gene: TRBJ1-1; clone size: few; D gene: .; V gene: TRBV27; CDR3 protein: CASSLSGDVYTEAFF; CDR3 DNA: TGTGCCAGCAGTTTATCGGGGGATGTTTACACTGAAGCTTTCTTT
J gene: TRBJ1-2; clone size: .; D gene: .; V gene: TRBV5-1; CDR3 protein: CASSLGVGYEGYTF; CDR3 DNA: TGCGCCAGCAGCTTGGGAGTGGGATACGAAGGCTACACCTTC
J gene: TRBJ2-1; clone size: .; D gene: TRBD1; V gene: TRBV7-2; CDR3 protein: CASSPQGPGHNEQFF; CDR3 DNA: TGTGCCAGCAGCCCACAGGGGCCGGGACACAATGAGCAGTTCTTC
J gene: TRBJ2-3; clone size: .; D gene: .; V gene: TRBV9; CDR3 protein: CASSVRALGSTDTQYF; CDR3 DNA: TGTGCCAGCAGCGTGAGGGCGTTAGGTAGCACAGATACGCAGTATTTT
J gene: TRBJ2-5; clone size: .; D gene: .; V gene: TRBV9; CDR3 protein: CASSVQGSQETQYF; CDR3 DNA: TGTGCCAGCAGCGTACAAGGGTCTCAAGAGACCCAGTACTTC
J gene: TRBJ2-3; clone size: .; D gene: .; V gene: TRBV5-1; CDR3 protein: CASSLVAASTDTQYF; CDR3 DNA: TGCGCCAGCAGCTTGGTCGCAGCTAGCACAGATACGCAGTATTTT
J gene: TRBJ1-1; clone size: once; D gene: .; V gene: TRBV11-2; CDR3 protein: CASSFRQSGTEAFF; CDR3 DNA: TGTGCCAGCAGCTTCCGACAATCCGGGACTGAAGCTTTCTTT
J gene: TRBJ2-1; clone size: .; D gene: .; V gene: TRBV11-3; CDR3 protein: CASSLSLNNEQFF; CDR3 DNA: TGTGCCAGCAGCTTGAGTCTTAACAATGAGCAGTTCTTC
J gene: TRBJ1-6; clone size: .; D gene: .; V gene: TRBV27; CDR3 protein: CASSPISSFNSPLHF; CDR3 DNA: TGTGCCAGCAGTCCCATTAGCTCATTCAATTCACCCCTCCACTTT